This entry features one T cell receptor (beta chain) sequence. These data belong to a study of blood T cell repertoires in COVID-19. Germline V gives CDR1 LNHNV, CDR2 YYDKDF (reference sequence). This CDR3 spans 16 amino acids. The V segment lost 4 bases and the J segment 4 bases; nucleotides outside the gene matches: 11. The method was immunoSEQ multiplex PCR; TCRdb's version includes in-frame clones alone and lacks a portion of them. The sample carries 300,000 to 350,000 clones, 70% to 90% recorded once. The specimen sequenced was PBMCs or T cells enriched from blood (not recorded which). The receptor was derived from a man aged 25-45 years who had recovered from COVID-19. The chain joins TRBV15 to TRBJ2-3; 7 nucleotides agree with TRBD2. The CDR3 sequence: CATSTPRGFGADTQYF. The CDR3 DNA reads TGTGCCACCAGCACTCCGCGGGGGTTTGGCGCAGATACGCAGTATTTT.